The 3 T cell receptor beta chains reported below all come from one sample, sequenced in a study of identical twins. MiXCR, run by TCRdb on the 5' RACE reads, gives a single entry per CDR3 protein. The table has approximately 1.8 million distinct CDR3 sequences, around a third seen once. The sequenced sample was cord blood. Source of these receptors: a newborn girl in good health.

As to this clonotype: A much larger clone is a single base away; this may be a read error. The CDR3 DNA is TGCAGCGTTTACCCGGACAGGGGGCAGGACTGTGGCTACACCTTC. As protein: CSVYPDRGQDCGYTF. This sequence joins TRBV29-1 and TRBJ1-2; 11 bases align to TRBD1. Losses at the gene ends were 5 bases for V and 7 bases for J; bases not matched to a gene: 12. CDR1 and CDR2 from the germline V gene are SQVTM and ANQGSEA. CDR3 length: 15 amino acids.

This rearrangement joins TRBV3-1 to TRBJ1-2; unclear D gene. Trimming stripped 0 bases from V and 0 bases from J, with 11 bases between. The CDR3 covers 16 residues. Germline CDR1 and CDR2: LGHDT and YNNKEL (reference sequence). The CDR3 DNA reads as TGTGCCAGCAGCCAAGAGGAGGACCGCGCTAACTATGGCTACACCTTC. This gives the protein CASSQEEDRANYGYTF.

This clonotype was seen only once. Since a much larger clone is just one base distant, this may be a read error. The chain combines TRBV6-2 or TRBV6-3 with TRBJ2-7; D gene uncertain. The germline V gene has CDR1 MNHEY and CDR2 SVGEGT. The CDR3 totals 12 residues. CDR3: CASGYFSYEQYF. CDR3 nucleotide sequence: TGTGCCAGCGGTTACTTCTCCTACGAGCAGTACTTC.